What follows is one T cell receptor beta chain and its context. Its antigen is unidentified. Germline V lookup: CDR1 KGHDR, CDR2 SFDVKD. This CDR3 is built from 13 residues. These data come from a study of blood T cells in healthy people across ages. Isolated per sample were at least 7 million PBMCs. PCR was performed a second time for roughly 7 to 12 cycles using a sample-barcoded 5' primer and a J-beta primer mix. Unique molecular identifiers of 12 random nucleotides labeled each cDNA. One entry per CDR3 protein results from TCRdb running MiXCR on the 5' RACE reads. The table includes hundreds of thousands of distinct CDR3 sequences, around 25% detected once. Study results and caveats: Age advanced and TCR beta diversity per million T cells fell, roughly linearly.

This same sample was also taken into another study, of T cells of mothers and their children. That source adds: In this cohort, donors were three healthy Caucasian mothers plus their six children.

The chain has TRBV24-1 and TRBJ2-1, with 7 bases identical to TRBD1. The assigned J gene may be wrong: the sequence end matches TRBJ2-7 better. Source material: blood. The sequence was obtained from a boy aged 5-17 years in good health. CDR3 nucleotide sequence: TGTGCCACCCAAGGACAGGATTCCTACGAGCAGTACTTC. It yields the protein CATQGQDSYEQYF.